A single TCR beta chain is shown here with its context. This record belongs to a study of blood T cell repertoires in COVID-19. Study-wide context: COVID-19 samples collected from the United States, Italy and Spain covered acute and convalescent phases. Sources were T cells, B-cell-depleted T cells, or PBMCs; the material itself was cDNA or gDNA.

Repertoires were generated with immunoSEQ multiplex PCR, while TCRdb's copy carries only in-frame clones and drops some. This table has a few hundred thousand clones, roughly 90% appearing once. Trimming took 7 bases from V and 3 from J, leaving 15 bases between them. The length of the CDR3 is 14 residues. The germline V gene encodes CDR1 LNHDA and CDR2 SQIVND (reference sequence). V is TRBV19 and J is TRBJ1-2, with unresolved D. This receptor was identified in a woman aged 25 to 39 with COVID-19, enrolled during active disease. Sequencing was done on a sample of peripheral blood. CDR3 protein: CASNPSGSYYGYTF. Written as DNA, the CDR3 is TGTGCCAGTAACCCGTCCGGGTCCTACTATGGCTACACCTTC. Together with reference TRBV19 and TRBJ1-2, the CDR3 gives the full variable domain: DGGITQSPKYLFRKEGQNVTLSCEQNLNHDAMYWYRQDPGQGLRLIYYSQIVNDFQKGDIAEGYSVSREKKESFPLTVTSAQKNPTAFYLCASNPSGSYYGYTFGSGTRLTVV.